The following is a TCR beta chain sequence with its context. This clonotype was counted at least ten times. The clone's antigen remains unknown. The input lacks base qualities; no much larger clone sits a single base away. The sample belongs to a study of read filtering for tumor transcriptome and immune sequencing (dated by TCRdb to the early 2020s). The study in broad terms: The cohort had 16 to 20 male and 14 female patients with a mean age of about 66 years, ranging from roughly 45 to 85. The study compared TCR repertoires from targeted immune repertoire sequencing and bulk whole-transcriptome sequencing run on the same bone marrow samples. By revised international staging, eight or nine patients were R-ISS I, 16 were R-ISS II and more than five were R-ISS III. TCR-region mapped reads per sample ranged from about 3.5 to 10.27 million with IR-seq versus only 85 to 1273 with RNA-seq. One of the main goals was to work out a read-filtering strategy for immune repertoire data, in particular whether clonotypes backed by only a single read should be removed. Whole-transcriptome libraries were prepared with the TruSeq RNA Access Library Prep Kit after DNase treatment.

The CDR3 spans 15 residues, from the cysteine through the phenylalanine. Of the read, only the CDR3 DNA is kept; its 45 bases are in frame from base 1. After removal of 3 bases from V and 3 bases from J, the junction retains 6 bases not matched to a gene. TCR libraries were built from 400 ng RNA with the Immunoverse kit, using molecular barcoded adaptors covering alpha/delta and beta/gamma chains. TCR library preparation used the same RNA that went into transcriptome sequencing. An Illumina HiSeq 4000 with 2 x 150 cycles was used to sequence the TCR libraries. The study's processing was this. MiXCR aligned TCR reads to human V, D, J and C references and assembled the aligned reads into CDR3 clonotypes, with quality filtering and error correction included. The tcR package in R was used to analyze clonotype counts and gene usage diversity. Raw mapping reads were checked after the RNA-seq reads had been mapped by STAR aligner version 2.5.3a onto the human GRCh37 genome. To test how sequencing depth affected the clonotypes detected, IR-seq fastq files were randomly downsampled with Seqtk 1.3. TCRdb ran its own pipeline on the public reads, namely fastp trimming at Q25 and MiXCR clone calling, and kept in-frame beta chains. Rows are unified per CDR3 protein, each entry keeping the most common DNA and genes. TCRdb, rather than the study authors, made the V and J calls. The sample table records 20,000 to 30,000 distinct CDR3 sequences; around a fifth of these occur just once. Around 52% of the sample is held by the ten biggest clonotypes.

Results the study describes overall, beyond this receptor: Compared with RNA-seq, IR-seq captured clonotypes at much greater depth and more reliably, and a smaller IR-seq throughput was enough to identify most of the shared clonotypes. Single-read clonotypes made up roughly 81% of clonotypes but 3% to 3.5% of total reads in IR-seq, and approximately 73% of clonotypes and 35% to 55% of reads in RNA-seq. The correlation between IR-seq and RNA-seq shared clonotype proportions rose when single-read clonotypes were removed. The sorted CD138-negative fraction was a mixed bone marrow immune population, not purified T cells.

Bone marrow was sampled from every patient at the time of active disease. Ficoll-Hypaque density gradient centrifugation was used to isolate bone marrow mononuclear cells. To remove myeloma plasma cells, the cells were labeled with CD138 magnetic microbeads on a MACS separator, and CD138-negative cells were then collected by negative selection. Flow cytometry on an Attune NxT with CD138 antibodies was used to check the purity of the isolated cells. Total RNA was extracted using TRIzol reagent and was quantified on a NanoDrop spectrophotometer. Paired RNA-seq and IR-seq were performed on each patient's CD138-negative bone marrow sample.

This clonotype was obtained from a donor at least 40 years old with multiple myeloma. Recombination joined TRBV12-3 or TRBV12-4 with TRBJ2-5, with TRBD1 identical over 8 junction bases. Material for sequencing was a population of CD138-negative cells sorted from bone marrow. What the cell subset or site label conveys for this sample: bone marrow mononuclear cells depleted of CD138+ plasma/myeloma cells by negative magnetic selection. CDR3 reads: CASSFWAGGEETQYF. The sequence in DNA is TGTGCCAGCAGTTTTTGGGCAGGGGGCGAAGAGACCCAGTACTTC.